This is a list of T cell receptor beta chains from one sample in a study of radiotherapy plus CTLA-4 blockade in lung cancer. Data came from immunoSEQ multiplex PCR; TCRdb stores just in-frame clones and leaves some out. The sample has 75,000 to 80,000 clones; around 84% are singletons. The sample consisted of peripheral blood, taken from a patient treated with radiotherapy plus ipilimumab. These receptors came from a human donor with non-small cell lung cancer who had stable disease on radiotherapy plus ipilimumab. Each CDR3 is given with its conserved first and last residue. D genes are given only for firm matches. The size entry is marked missing in some rows and otherwise reads once, few, many or a size class.

clone_size: .; d_call: TRBD2; j_call: TRBJ2-1; v_call: TRBV27; cdr3_nt: TGTGCCAGCAGTTTTGGGAGCGGGGGGTTCTATGAGCAGTTCTTC; cdr3_aa: CASSFGSGGFYEQFF
clone_size: .; d_call: .; j_call: TRBJ1-2; v_call: TRBV27; cdr3_nt: TGTGCCAGCAGTTTATCGGGGGGCCATCGGGGTGGCTACACCTTC; cdr3_aa: CASSLSGGHRGGYTF
clone_size: .; d_call: TRBD2; j_call: TRBJ2-4; v_call: TRBV5-6; cdr3_nt: TGTGCCAGCAGCTTGGGGGAGGGGGCCAAAAACATTCAGTACTTC; cdr3_aa: CASSLGEGAKNIQYF
clone_size: .; d_call: .; j_call: TRBJ2-6; v_call: TRBV5-1; cdr3_nt: TGCGCCAGCAGCCAGACGGTCTCTGGGGCCAACGTCCTGACTTTC; cdr3_aa: CASSQTVSGANVLTF
clone_size: .; d_call: .; j_call: TRBJ1-2; v_call: TRBV6-6; cdr3_nt: TGTGCCAGCAGTTACTCAGGAGAATATGGCTACACCTTC; cdr3_aa: CASSYSGEYGYTF
clone_size: .; d_call: TRBD1; j_call: TRBJ1-3; v_call: TRBV15; cdr3_nt: TGTGCCACCAGCATTGTCCCGGGACAGAGCTCTGGAAACACCATATATTTT; cdr3_aa: CATSIVPGQSSGNTIYF
clone_size: .; d_call: .; j_call: TRBJ2-5; v_call: TRBV7-2; cdr3_nt: TGTGCCAGCAGCTTAAGAGGGGGTGATGGGCAAGAGACCCAGTACTTC; cdr3_aa: CASSLRGGDGQETQYF
clone_size: .; d_call: .; j_call: TRBJ2-3; v_call: TRBV7-8; cdr3_nt: TGTGCCAGCAGCCTAGGGCGGGGAACAGATACGCAGTATTTT; cdr3_aa: CASSLGRGTDTQYF
clone_size: .; d_call: .; j_call: TRBJ1-5; v_call: TRBV18; cdr3_nt: TGTGCCAGCTCCCTCGGGGGATTGGTCTCTCAGCCCCAGCATTTT; cdr3_aa: CASSLGGLVSQPQHF
clone_size: once; d_call: .; j_call: TRBJ2-7; v_call: TRBV5-1; cdr3_nt: TGCGCCAGCAGCGTGCAGGGCCTTGGCTTAAACTCCTACGAGCAGTACTTC; cdr3_aa: CASSVQGLGLNSYEQYF
clone_size: .; d_call: TRBD1; j_call: TRBJ1-5; v_call: TRBV7-9; cdr3_nt: TGTGCCAGCAGCTTCTCCGGGACAGGGGGTATCAATCAGCCCCAGCATTTT; cdr3_aa: CASSFSGTGGINQPQHF
clone_size: .; d_call: TRBD2; j_call: TRBJ2-7; v_call: TRBV27; cdr3_nt: TGTGCCAGCAGTTTAGCGGGGAGGGGTAGAAGGTACGAGCAGTACTTC; cdr3_aa: CASSLAGRGRRYEQYF
clone_size: .; d_call: .; j_call: TRBJ2-3; v_call: TRBV5-5; cdr3_nt: TGTGCCAGCAGCTTCCATGGGGGACGCACAGATACGCAGTATTTT; cdr3_aa: CASSFHGGRTDTQYF
clone_size: .; d_call: .; j_call: TRBJ1-5; v_call: TRBV27; cdr3_nt: TGTGCCAGCGGATGGGGAAGCAATCAGCCCCAGCATTTT; cdr3_aa: CASGWGSNQPQHF
clone_size: .; d_call: .; j_call: TRBJ2-7; v_call: TRBV10-2; cdr3_nt: TGCGCCAGCACAGACAGGTACGACTACGAGCAGTACTTC; cdr3_aa: CASTDRYDYEQYF
clone_size: .; d_call: .; j_call: TRBJ2-1; v_call: TRBV30; cdr3_nt: TGTGCCTGGAGTGTACGGTCAGGGGGGTACTATTTATCCTGGTTCTTC; cdr3_aa: CAWSVRSGGYYLSWFF
clone_size: .; d_call: .; j_call: TRBJ1-6; v_call: TRBV5-4; cdr3_nt: TGTGCCAGCAGCCAGGAAACTAATTCACCCCTCCACTTT; cdr3_aa: CASSQETNSPLHF
clone_size: .; d_call: .; j_call: TRBJ2-1; v_call: TRBV5-1; cdr3_nt: TGCGCCAGCAGCTTGCGCGGGGTGACCTACAATGAGCAGTTCTTC; cdr3_aa: CASSLRGVTYNEQFF
clone_size: .; d_call: .; j_call: TRBJ2-7; v_call: TRBV11-1; cdr3_nt: TGTGCCAGCAGCCGAACCCGAGGGTACGAGCAGTACTTC; cdr3_aa: CASSRTRGYEQYF
clone_size: .; d_call: TRBD2; j_call: TRBJ2-7; v_call: TRBV7-2; cdr3_nt: TGTGCCAGCAGCCCTAGGACTAGCGGGAGGTCGTACGAGCAGTACTTC; cdr3_aa: CASSPRTSGRSYEQYF
clone_size: once; d_call: .; j_call: TRBJ2-2; v_call: TRBV6-1; cdr3_nt: TGTGCCAGCAGAACCTTGGACGGGGAGCTGTTTTTT; cdr3_aa: CASRTLDGELFF
clone_size: .; d_call: .; j_call: TRBJ1-6; v_call: TRBV19; cdr3_nt: TGTGCCAGTAGTATTGGTAATTCACCCCTCCACTTT; cdr3_aa: CASSIGNSPLHF
clone_size: .; d_call: .; j_call: TRBJ1-1; v_call: TRBV14; cdr3_nt: TGTGCCAGCAGCCACAGGGGACGGAACACTGAAGCTTTCTTT; cdr3_aa: CASSHRGRNTEAFF
clone_size: .; d_call: .; j_call: TRBJ1-4; v_call: TRBV11-2; cdr3_nt: TGTGCCAGCAGCTTACGACACGGCGAAAAACTGTTTTTT; cdr3_aa: CASSLRHGEKLFF
clone_size: .; d_call: .; j_call: TRBJ2-4; v_call: TRBV5-6; cdr3_nt: TGTGCCAGCAGCGTGACAGCGCTCGGGATGGCCAAAAACATTCAGTACTTC; cdr3_aa: CASSVTALGMAKNIQYF
clone_size: .; d_call: TRBD1; j_call: TRBJ2-6; v_call: TRBV30; cdr3_nt: TGTGCCTGGCAATACAGGGGGAGTAGGTCTGGGGCCAACGTCCTGACTTTC; cdr3_aa: CAWQYRGSRSGANVLTF
clone_size: .; d_call: TRBD1; j_call: TRBJ2-7; v_call: TRBV7-2; cdr3_nt: TGTGCCAGCAGTTCAGCCGGGACAGCTATCTCCTACGAGCAGTACTTC; cdr3_aa: CASSSAGTAISYEQYF
clone_size: .; d_call: TRBD2; j_call: TRBJ2-1; v_call: TRBV27; cdr3_nt: TGTGCCAGCAGACAACTCCCTAGCGGGAGGGCCGGTGAGCAGTTCTTC; cdr3_aa: CASRQLPSGRAGEQFF
clone_size: .; d_call: .; j_call: TRBJ1-2; v_call: TRBV5-1; cdr3_nt: TGCGCCAGCAGCTTGGGGCGGGATCTACCTAACTATGGCTACACCTTC; cdr3_aa: CASSLGRDLPNYGYTF
clone_size: .; d_call: .; j_call: TRBJ2-6; v_call: TRBV6-4; cdr3_nt: TGTGCCAGCAGTCCTAGGACTGGGGCCAACGTCCTGACTTTC; cdr3_aa: CASSPRTGANVLTF
clone_size: .; d_call: TRBD2; j_call: TRBJ2-4; v_call: TRBV30; cdr3_nt: TGTGCCTGGAGTCCTTCACTAGCGACGGGTAGCTACTTC; cdr3_aa: CAWSPSLATGSYF
clone_size: .; d_call: .; j_call: TRBJ2-1; v_call: TRBV9; cdr3_nt: TGTGCCAGCAGCCCAGGTGGGGCCCACGGCTACAATGAGCAGTTCTTC; cdr3_aa: CASSPGGAHGYNEQFF
clone_size: .; d_call: TRBD1; j_call: TRBJ2-7; v_call: TRBV5-1; cdr3_nt: TGCGCCAGCAGCTCCTGGACAGGGAACTACGGGCAGTACTTC; cdr3_aa: CASSSWTGNYGQYF
clone_size: .; d_call: TRBD1; j_call: TRBJ1-4; v_call: TRBV2; cdr3_nt: TGTGCCAGCAGTCAAGACAGGGGAGCTAATGAAAAACTGTTTTTT; cdr3_aa: CASSQDRGANEKLFF
clone_size: .; d_call: TRBD2; j_call: TRBJ2-1; v_call: TRBV7-3; cdr3_nt: TGTGCCAGCAGCCCGACTAGCGGGAGGAGAGGCTACAATGAGCAGTTCTTC; cdr3_aa: CASSPTSGRRGYNEQFF